This T cell receptor beta chain comes out of a study of OX40 agonist ivuxolimab in advanced cancers. Overall study context: The mean age was 60 years, ranging from roughly 23 to 90, with more than 70% of participants male.

Here immunoSEQ multiplex PCR was the method, and the copy in TCRdb shows in-frame clones only, minus some. The sample holds approximately 97,000 clones, approximately 87% seen once. This CDR3 is 16 amino acids long. The V segment lost 2 bases and the J segment 4 bases; nucleotides outside the gene matches: 6. Germline V gene sequence: CDR1 MNHEY, CDR2 SVGAGI. This chain links TRBV6-5 with TRBJ1-5, with 9 bases identical to TRBD1. The TCR comes from an adult with an advanced solid tumor such as melanoma, head and neck, liver or kidney cancer. This specimen was CD4+ or CD8+ T cells sorted from blood, taken in a trial of the OX40 agonist ivuxolimab. The DNA of the CDR3 is TGTGCCAGCAGTTACGAGGACAGGGGATCGAATCAGCCCCAGCATTTT. It yields the protein CASSYEDRGSNQPQHF.